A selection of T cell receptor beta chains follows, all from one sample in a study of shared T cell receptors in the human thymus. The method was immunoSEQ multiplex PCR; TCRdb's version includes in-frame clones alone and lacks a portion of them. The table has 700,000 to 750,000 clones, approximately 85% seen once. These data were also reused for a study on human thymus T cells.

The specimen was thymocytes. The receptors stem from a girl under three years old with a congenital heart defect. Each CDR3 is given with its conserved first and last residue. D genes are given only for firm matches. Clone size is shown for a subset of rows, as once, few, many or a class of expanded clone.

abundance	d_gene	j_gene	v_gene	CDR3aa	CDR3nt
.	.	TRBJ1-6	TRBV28	CASSLFFLPKDTQDGKDNSPLHF	TGTGCCAGCAGTTTATTTTTTCTGCCTAAAGACACCCAGGACGGGAAAGATAATTCACCCCTCCACTTT
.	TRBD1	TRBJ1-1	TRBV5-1	CASSPSGQGITEAFF	TGCGCCAGCAGCCCTTCGGGACAGGGCATCACTGAAGCTTTCTTT
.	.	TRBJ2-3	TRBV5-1	CASSVTGPDTQYF	TGCGCCAGCAGCGTGACAGGCCCAGATACGCAGTATTTT
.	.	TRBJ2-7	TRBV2	CASRYRTEYEQYF	TGTGCCAGCAGGTACCGGACAGAATACGAGCAGTACTTC
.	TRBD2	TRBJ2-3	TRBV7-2	CASSLTLAGDQLTDTQYF	TGTGCCAGCAGCTTAACACTAGCGGGGGACCAGTTAACAGATACGCAGTATTTT
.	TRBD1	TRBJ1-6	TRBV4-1	CASSQDLSTQDRGSSPLHF	TGCGCCAGCAGCCAAGATCTTAGCACTCAGGACAGGGGTAGTTCACCCCTCCACTTT
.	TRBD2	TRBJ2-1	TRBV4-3	CASSQDRSGDYNEQFF	TGCGCCAGCAGCCAAGATAGGAGCGGGGATTACAATGAGCAGTTCTTC
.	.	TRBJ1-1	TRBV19	CASSIGGGYAFF	TGTGCCAGTAGTATAGGTGGCGGGTACGCTTTCTTT
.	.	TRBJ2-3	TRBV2	CASSESTAKGGTDTQYF	TGTGCCAGCAGTGAAAGCACAGCTAAGGGGGGCACAGATACGCAGTATTTT
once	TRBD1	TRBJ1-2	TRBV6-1	CASSEGTGDGDYGYTF	TGTGCCAGCAGTGAAGGGACAGGCGATGGGGACTATGGCTACACCTTC
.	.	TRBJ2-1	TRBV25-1	CASEPETGEQFF	TGTGCCAGCGAGCCTGAAACGGGGGAGCAGTTCTTC
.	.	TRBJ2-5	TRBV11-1	CASETGTKWGRETQYF	TGTGCCAGCGAGACCGGGACTAAGTGGGGGCGGGAGACCCAGTACTTC
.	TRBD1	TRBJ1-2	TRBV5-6	CASSYRGYGYTF	TGTGCCAGCAGCTACAGGGGGTATGGCTACACCTTC
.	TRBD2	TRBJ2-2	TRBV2	CASSCSGTNSGELFF	TGTGCCAGCAGTTGTAGCGGGACCAATAGCGGGGAGCTGTTTTTT
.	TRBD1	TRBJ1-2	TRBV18	CASSGNRDSTFDGYTF	TGTGCCAGCTCAGGAAACCGGGACAGCACTTTTGATGGCTACACCTTC
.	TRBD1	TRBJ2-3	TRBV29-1	CSVVPGGHGPSTDTQYF	TGCAGCGTTGTCCCAGGGGGCCACGGCCCCAGCACAGATACGCAGTATTTT
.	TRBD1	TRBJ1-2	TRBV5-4	CASSRDRGNSGYTF	TGTGCCAGCAGCCGAGACAGGGGAAACTCTGGCTACACCTTC
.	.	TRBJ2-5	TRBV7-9	CACQGSPQETQYF	TGTGCCTGCCAGGGTTCCCCCCAAGAGACCCAGTACTTC
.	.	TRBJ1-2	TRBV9	CASSDSGYGYTF	TGTGCCAGCAGCGATTCGGGCTATGGCTACACCTTC
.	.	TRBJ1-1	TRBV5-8	CASSLWGVWTEAFF	TGTGCCAGCAGCTTGTGGGGAGTATGGACTGAAGCTTTCTTT
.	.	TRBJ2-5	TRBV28	CASSFVGGETQYF	TGTGCCAGCAGTTTTGTAGGGGGAGAGACCCAGTACTTC
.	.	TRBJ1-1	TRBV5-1	CASSSEQGKVGAFF	TGCGCCAGCAGCTCGGAACAGGGTAAGGTAGGAGCTTTCTTT
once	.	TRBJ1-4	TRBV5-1	CASSTEASRNEKLFF	TGCGCCAGCAGCACGGAAGCTAGTAGAAATGAAAAACTGTTTTTT
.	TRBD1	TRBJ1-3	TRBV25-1	CASSGGTGGSGNTIYF	TGTGCCAGCAGTGGCGGGACAGGTGGATCTGGAAACACCATATATTTT
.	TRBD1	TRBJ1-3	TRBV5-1	CASSLAPGGSGNTIYF	TGCGCCAGCAGCTTGGCTCCAGGGGGCTCTGGAAACACCATATATTTT
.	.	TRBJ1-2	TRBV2	CASSENADRRTMEGYTF	TGTGCCAGCAGTGAAAACGCGGACAGACGAACTATGGAGGGCTACACCTTC
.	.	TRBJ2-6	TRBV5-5	CASSLLMGNMPKPSANVLTF	TGTGCCAGCAGCTTGTTGATGGGCAACATGCCCAAGCCCAGTGCCAACGTCCTGACTTTC
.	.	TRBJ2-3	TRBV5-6	CASSFLLGSSTDTQYF	TGTGCCAGCAGCTTCCTACTAGGTTCTAGCACAGATACGCAGTATTTT
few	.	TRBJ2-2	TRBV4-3	CASRLAANTGELFF	TGCGCCAGCAGGCTTGCGGCTAACACCGGGGAGCTGTTTTTT
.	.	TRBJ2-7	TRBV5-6	CASSLGPEREQYF	TGTGCCAGCAGCTTGGGGCCCGAGAGGGAGCAGTACTTC
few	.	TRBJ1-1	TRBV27	CASSHPTVKNTEAFF	TGTGCCAGCAGCCACCCAACGGTGAAGAACACTGAAGCTTTCTTT
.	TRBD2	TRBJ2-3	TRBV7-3	CASSLRGSPSTDTQYF	TGTGCCAGCAGCTTACGCGGGAGCCCTAGCACAGATACGCAGTATTTT
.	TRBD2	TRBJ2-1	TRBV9	CASSSAGVGGSSYNEQFF	TGTGCCAGCAGCTCCGCTGGGGTCGGGGGGAGCTCCTACAATGAGCAGTTCTTC
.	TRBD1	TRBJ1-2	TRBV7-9	CASSFPQGARWGYTF	TGTGCCAGCAGCTTCCCACAGGGGGCTCGGTGGGGCTACACCTTC
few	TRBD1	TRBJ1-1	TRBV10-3	CAISEGYRGFAGEAFF	TGTGCCATCAGTGAGGGTTACAGGGGTTTCGCCGGTGAAGCTTTCTTT
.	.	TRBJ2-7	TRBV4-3	CASSQDPRPRATYEQYF	TGCGCCAGCAGCCAAGATCCCCGCCCCCGTGCGACCTACGAGCAGTACTTC
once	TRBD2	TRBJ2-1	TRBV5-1	CASSLIGTSGGGESDNEQFF	TGCGCCAGCAGCTTGATAGGAACTAGCGGGGGGGGAGAATCTGACAATGAGCAGTTCTTC
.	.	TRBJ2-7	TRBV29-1	CSANTPSYEQYF	TGCAGCGCAAATACCCCTAGCTACGAGCAGTACTTC
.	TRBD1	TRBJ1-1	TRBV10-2	CASRRDRVGTEAFF	TGCGCCAGCCGCCGGGACAGGGTGGGCACTGAAGCTTTCTTT